These 25 T cell receptor beta chains came from one sample sequenced in a study of blood T cell repertoires in COVID-19. Clones were sequenced by immunoSEQ multiplex PCR, and TCRdb holds only the in-frame ones, with some missing. Seen here are approximately 250,000 clones, around 93% observed once, and the top ten hold roughly 2.8%. The material sequenced was PBMCs or T cells enriched from blood (not recorded which). Receptors originate from a man between 40 and 49 years old who had been exposed to COVID-19.

J is TRBJ1-4 and V is TRBV7-9; no definite D call. CDR1 is SEHNR, CDR2 FQNEAQ, per germline (reference sequence). Between the trimmed V and J ends, which lost 5 bases and 8 bases, there was a span of 15 bases. The CDR3 sequence is 14 residues long. CDR3 residues: CASSEARFGEKLFF. CDR3 nucleotide sequence: TGTGCCAGCAGCGAAGCGAGGTTTGGAGAAAAACTGTTTTTT.

The V gene is TRBV5-1, the J gene TRBJ2-1; a weak D match, TRBD2 (6 bases). Per germline, CDR1 SGHRS and CDR2 YFSETQ. Trimming left V 2 bases short and J 2 bases short, with 8 bases between. The CDR3 is 14 amino acids. CDR3 protein: CASSFWGAYNEQFF. CDR3 nucleotides: TGCGCCAGCAGCTTCTGGGGGGCCTACAATGAGCAGTTCTTC.

The chain links TRBV6-5 to TRBJ1-5; no clear D gene. Germline CDR1 reads MNHEY; CDR2 reads SVGAGI. The CDR3 spans 12 residues. Trimming removed 11 bases from V and 3 bases from J, with 11 bases in between. Written as DNA, the CDR3 is TGTGCCGGAGGAACAATCAATCAGCCCCAGCATTTT. Its translation: CAGGTINQPQHF.

The gene calls are TRBV5-1 and TRBJ2-7, with 10 bases aligning to TRBD2. The V segment lost 0 bases and the J segment 4 bases; nucleotides outside the gene matches: 4. CDR1 and CDR2 (germline): SGHRS, YFSETQ. The length of the CDR3 is 15 residues. CDR3 nucleotides: TGCGCCAGCAGCTTGGATCTAGCGGGAGTTTACGAGCAGTACTTC. It codes for CASSLDLAGVYEQYF.

The CDR3: CASNYMTGEPYGYTF. CDR3 in DNA: TGTGCCAGCAACTATATGACAGGGGAGCCCTATGGCTACACCTTC. This sequence joins TRBV11-2 and TRBJ1-2, with 8 positions matching TRBD1. Germline V lookup: CDR1 SGHAT, CDR2 FQNNGV. The CDR3 is made up of 15 amino acids. V was pared by 7 bases and J by 4 bases, with 11 bases of the junction left unmatched.

V and J are TRBV6-5 and TRBJ2-7; maybe TRBD2 (6 bases). The CDR3 contains 14 residues. Trimming removed 5 bases from V and 4 bases from J, with 15 bases in between. The germline V gene encodes CDR1 MNHEY and CDR2 SVGAGI. The CDR3 sequence: CASSLREVRYEQYF. In nucleotides, the CDR3 is TGTGCCAGCAGTCTCAGGGAGGTAAGATACGAGCAGTACTTC.

This clone is a singleton in its sample. The chain carries TRBV6-6 and TRBJ1-5; 10 bases fit TRBD1. The V gene end was trimmed by 6 bases and the J gene end by 7 bases; junction bases not matched to a gene: 12. There are 16 residues in the CDR3. Germline loops: CDR1 MNHNY, CDR2 SVGAGI (reference sequence). The CDR3 sequence: CASSPGGTGAQQPQHF. In DNA, the CDR3 is TGTGCCAGCAGCCCCGGGGGGACAGGGGCACAACAGCCCCAGCATTTT.

The rearrangement uses TRBV6-5 and TRBJ1-1; 7 bases agree with TRBD1. V trimming: 6 bases; J trimming: 5 bases; junction bases outside the gene matches: 6. The CDR3 runs 13 residues. CDR1 and CDR2 from the germline V gene are MNHEY and SVGAGI. The CDR3 nucleotides read TGTGCCAGCAGAAGGGGGCTGGGGACTGAAGCTTTCTTT. This codes for CASRRGLGTEAFF.

V and J are TRBV4-3 and TRBJ2-7; the D gene is possibly TRBD2 (6 bases). The CDR3 loop spans 15 amino acids. V was cut by 1 base and J by 3 bases, with 13 bases left in between. Germline V gene data show CDR1 as LGHNA and CDR2 as YSLEER. The chain's CDR3 is CASSQASSGVYEQYF. CDR3 DNA sequence: TGCGCCAGCAGCCAAGCCTCGTCGGGGGTCTACGAGCAGTACTTC.

The chain joins TRBV6-1 to TRBJ2-7; 9 positions agree with TRBD2. Trimming cost V 1 base and J 4 bases; bases outside gene matches: 8. The CDR3 covers 16 residues. Germline V lookup: CDR1 MNHNS, CDR2 SASEGT. The CDR3 sequence: CASSEGGAGGPYEQYF. In DNA form, the CDR3 reads TGTGCCAGCAGTGAAGGGGGAGCGGGAGGCCCATACGAGCAGTACTTC.

V usage is TRBV28 and J usage is TRBJ1-4; 9 bases agree with TRBD1. The germline V gene encodes CDR1 MDHEN and CDR2 SYDVKM. CDR3 length: 14 amino acids. The junction had 6 bases not matched to a gene; V was cut back by 5 bases and J by 8 bases. The CDR3 is CASSPTGGGEKLFF. The CDR3 region has the DNA TGTGCCAGCAGTCCGACAGGGGGGGGAGAAAAACTGTTTTTT.

V and J are TRBV6-5 and TRBJ2-7; the match to TRBD2 covers 8 bases. Germline V CDR1 and CDR2: MNHEY, SVGAGI. With 4 bases clipped from V and 0 bases from J, the junction kept 5 bases outside the gene matches. CDR3 length: 15 residues. The CDR3 sequence: CASSSPSGGSYEQYF. As DNA, the CDR3 is TGTGCCAGCAGTTCCCCCAGCGGGGGCTCCTACGAGCAGTACTTC.

The V call is TRBV6-2 or TRBV6-3, the J call TRBJ2-1, with D possibly being TRBD1 (6 bases). The germline gives CDR1 MNHEY, CDR2 SVGEGT. This CDR3 region has 17 residues. V shed 2 bases and J shed 6 bases, with 20 bases lying between them. CDR3 amino acids: CASSYLAAWGLGNEQFF. The DNA for the CDR3 is TGTGCCAGCAGTTACCTCGCGGCATGGGGGCTAGGCAATGAGCAGTTCTTC.

J is TRBJ2-1 and V is TRBV11-3; TRBD2 matches at 9 bases. CDR1 and CDR2 (germline): SGHNT, YENEEA. This CDR3 has 12 amino acids. V was clipped by 6 bases and J by 16 bases; unmatched bases: 10. The CDR3 loop is CASRGTSLLSFF. CDR3 bases: TGTGCCAGCAGAGGGACTAGCCTCTTGTCTTTCTTC.

The chain combines TRBV28 with TRBJ1-6; the D gene is possibly TRBD1 (6 bases). V gave up 0 bases and J gave up 8 bases, with 8 bases separating them. The CDR3 is 14 amino acids. Germline CDR1 reads MDHEN; CDR2 reads SYDVKM. CDR3 sequence: CASSLWAGDSPLHF. The CDR3 nucleotides are TGTGCCAGCAGTTTATGGGCAGGGGATTCACCCCTCCACTTT. Drawing the rest from reference TRBV28 and TRBJ1-6, the complete variable domain is DVKVTQSSRYLVKRTGEKVFLECVQDMDHENMFWYRQDPGLGLRLIYFSYDVKMKEKGDIPEGYSVSREKKERFSLILESASTNQTSMYLCASSLWAGDSPLHFGNGTRLTVT.

The chain is built from TRBV28 and TRBJ1-5; a weak D match, TRBD1 (5 bases). Trimming stripped 7 bases from V and 11 bases from J, with 12 bases between. CDR3 length: 11 residues. The V gene's germline CDR1 is MDHEN and CDR2 SYDVKM. The CDR3 DNA reads TGTGCCAGCACCCAAACACAGGCCCAGCATTTT. This encodes CASTQTQAQHF.

V and J are TRBV29-1 and TRBJ1-3; 9 bases map to TRBD1. With V trimmed by 4 bases and J by 2 bases, 9 bases remained unmatched. Germline CDR1 is SQVTM and CDR2 is ANQGSEA. The CDR3 has 16 amino acids. The chain's CDR3 is CSVAKAGTGTGNTIYF. The CDR3 region has the DNA TGCAGCGTTGCAAAGGCCGGGACAGGGACTGGAAACACCATATATTTT.

This clone was detected only a few times. V usage is TRBV7-8 and J usage is TRBJ2-2, with 10 bases fitting TRBD2. The germline V gene encodes CDR1 SGHVS and CDR2 FQNEAQ. This CDR3 has 16 residues. Unmatched junction bases numbered 4, after V lost 5 bases and J lost 1 base. Written as DNA, the CDR3 is TGTGCCAGCAGCCTAAGACTAGCGGGGAACACCGGGGAGCTGTTTTTT. This sequence encodes CASSLRLAGNTGELFF.

The chain carries TRBV19 and TRBJ1-2, with 10 bases aligning to TRBD1. This CDR3 has 14 amino acids. V shed 6 bases, J shed 2 bases, and the junction held 3 bases outside the gene matches. The germline gives CDR1 LNHDA, CDR2 SQIVND (reference sequence). The CDR3 loop reads CASRTGQGNYGYTF. CDR3 nucleotide sequence: TGTGCCAGTAGGACGGGACAGGGGAACTATGGCTACACCTTC. The whole variable domain, remainder taken from reference TRBV19 and TRBJ1-2, is DGGITQSPKYLFRKEGQNVTLSCEQNLNHDAMYWYRQDPGQGLRLIYYSQIVNDFQKGDIAEGYSVSREKKESFPLTVTSAQKNPTAFYLCASRTGQGNYGYTFGSGTRLTVV.

The V gene is TRBV14, the J gene TRBJ2-5; TRBD2 matches at 10 bases. Germline trimming cut 3 bases from V and 2 bases from J; bases unmatched to any gene: 3. The CDR3 is 15 amino acids. Germline values: CDR1 SGHDN, CDR2 FVKESK. The CDR3 here is CASSQGLAQQETQYF. The CDR3 nucleotides read TGTGCCAGCAGCCAGGGACTAGCGCAACAAGAGACCCAGTACTTC.

The chain couples TRBV5-5 to TRBJ2-3; D is perhaps TRBD2 (5 bases). The CDR3 is 16 amino acids. Germline lookup yields CDR1 SGHKS and CDR2 YYEKEE (reference sequence). V shed 4 bases and J shed 2 bases, with 17 bases lying between them. The DNA of the CDR3 is TGTGCCAGCAGCAGGACTTACCAGACCCTCACAGATACGCAGTATTTT. The encoded protein is CASSRTYQTLTDTQYF.

The V and J genes are TRBV27 and TRBJ1-1; the D gene is possibly TRBD1 (5 bases). The V gene's germline CDR1 is MNHEY and CDR2 SMNVEV (reference sequence). Trimming removed 2 bases at V and 0 bases at J, with 10 bases between. The CDR3 extends over 15 amino acids. The CDR3 sequence: CASSLGARVNTEAFF. CDR3 sequence (DNA): TGTGCCAGCAGTTTAGGGGCAAGAGTGAACACTGAAGCTTTCTTT.

CDR3 sequence: CASSSGQGKDEQYF. CDR3 DNA sequence: TGCGCCAGCAGCTCGGGACAGGGAAAGGACGAGCAGTACTTC. The V gene is TRBV5-1, the J gene TRBJ2-7, with 9 bases matching TRBD1. With 3 bases clipped from V and 5 bases from J, the junction kept 6 bases outside the gene matches. The CDR3 spans 14 residues. The germline V gene encodes CDR1 SGHRS and CDR2 YFSETQ.

Sample share makes this clone medium-sized. This sequence joins TRBV9 and TRBJ2-1; 7 bases map to TRBD2. Germline assignment: CDR1 SGDLS and CDR2 YYNGEE. J was trimmed by 8 bases and V by 0 bases; bases with no gene match: 8. The CDR3 has 15 amino acids. DNA of the CDR3: TGTGCCAGCAGCGTAGGGGGAGGGTTTACAGATGAGCAGTTCTTC. Its protein product is CASSVGGGFTDEQFF.

The chain employs TRBV11-1 and TRBJ2-3, with D maybe TRBD2 (6 bases). The germline V gene has CDR1 SGHAT and CDR2 FQDESV (reference sequence). V was trimmed by 5 bases and J by 1 base, leaving 13 bases between them. The CDR3 has 15 amino acids. The CDR3 DNA sequence: TGTGCCAGCAGCGGCCGGGACTCCCGCACAGATACGCAGTATTTT. Residues: CASSGRDSRTDTQYF.